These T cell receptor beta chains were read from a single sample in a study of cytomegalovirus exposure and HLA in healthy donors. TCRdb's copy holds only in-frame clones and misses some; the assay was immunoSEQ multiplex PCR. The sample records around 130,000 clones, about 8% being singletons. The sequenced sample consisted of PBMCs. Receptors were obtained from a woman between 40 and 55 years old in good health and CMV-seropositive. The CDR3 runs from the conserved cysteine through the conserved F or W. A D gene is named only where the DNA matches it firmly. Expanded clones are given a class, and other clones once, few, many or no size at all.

CASSPLGAYNEQFF	TGTGCCAGCAGCCCCTTGGGGGCTTACAATGAGCAGTTCTTC	TRBV9	few	-	TRBJ2-1
CASSLSGGYSYEQYF	TGTGCCAGCAGTCTAAGCGGGGGGTATTCCTACGAGCAGTACTTC	TRBV2	-	TRBD2	TRBJ2-7
CASSKPGTGVSYTF	TGTGCCAGCAGTAAGCCCGGGACAGGGGTGAGCTACACCTTC	TRBV6-1	-	TRBD1	TRBJ1-2
CASSLGPTGGTEAFF	TGTGCCAGCAGCTTAGGCCCTACAGGGGGCACTGAAGCTTTCTTT	TRBV11-2	-	TRBD1	TRBJ1-1
CASSLVGVEETQYF	TGCGCCAGCAGCTTGGTCGGGGTTGAGGAGACCCAGTACTTC	TRBV5-1	few	-	TRBJ2-5
CASTLGGPGEAFF	TGTGCCAGCACCCTCGGGGGACCTGGTGAGGCTTTCTTT	TRBV7-9	-	-	TRBJ1-1
CASSFYYEQYF	TGTGCCAGCAGCTTCTACTACGAGCAGTACTTC	TRBV11-2	-	-	TRBJ2-7
CASSLGTGYEKLFF	TGTGCCAGCTCGCTGGGGACAGGGTACGAAAAACTGTTTTTT	TRBV5-4	-	TRBD1	TRBJ1-4
CASTTSGGIDEQFF	TGTGCCAGCACTACTAGCGGGGGGATCGATGAGCAGTTCTTC	TRBV7-9	-	TRBD2	TRBJ2-1
CASSLVQGGDYEQYF	TGCGCCAGCAGCTTGGTACAAGGGGGGGACTACGAGCAGTACTTC	TRBV5-1	-	-	TRBJ2-7
CASSQEGGVANQPQHF	TGTGCCAGCAGCCAAGAGGGGGGGGTTGCCAATCAGCCCCAGCATTTT	TRBV4-2	few	-	TRBJ1-5
CASSSRAGGRTNEKLFF	TGTGCCAGCAGCTCTCGCGCGGGGGGGCGAACTAATGAAAAACTGTTTTTT	TRBV5-4	few	-	TRBJ1-4
CSARADGYTF	TGCAGTGCTAGGGCAGATGGCTACACCTTC	TRBV20-1	few	-	TRBJ1-2
CASSFSLLGANVLTF	TGTGCCAGCAGTTTCAGTCTCCTGGGGGCCAACGTCCTGACTTTC	TRBV2	few	-	TRBJ2-6
CASRWSYGYTF	TGTGCCAGCCGCTGGAGCTATGGCTACACCTTC	TRBV6-1	few	-	TRBJ1-2
CASSQRRGPYGYTF	TGTGCCAGCTCACAACGAAGGGGCCCCTATGGCTACACCTTC	TRBV18	-	-	TRBJ1-2
CASTERGSSYEQYF	TGTGCCAGCACCGAGAGGGGGAGCTCCTACGAGCAGTACTTC	TRBV6-1	few	-	TRBJ2-7
CASSEGAGGSNEQFF	TGTGCCAGCAGTGAAGGAGCAGGGGGAAGCAATGAGCAGTTCTTC	TRBV6-1	many	TRBD1	TRBJ2-1
CATSRADLGEKLFF	TGTGCCACCAGCAGAGCGGACTTAGGGGAAAAACTGTTTTTT	TRBV15	few	-	TRBJ1-4
CAISESQVILSGTEAFF	TGTGCCATCAGTGAATCACAGGTAATCTTATCTGGCACTGAAGCTTTCTTT	TRBV10-3	-	-	TRBJ1-1
CASSSSRGYNSPLHF	TGTGCCAGCAGCTCCAGCAGGGGATACAATTCACCCCTCCACTTT	TRBV11-2	-	-	TRBJ1-6
CASSVAPGTVEAFF	TGTGCCAGCAGCGTAGCGCCAGGAACAGTTGAAGCTTTCTTT	TRBV9	few	-	TRBJ1-1
CASSSRDKNTEAFF	TGTGCCAGCAGCTCTCGGGACAAAAACACTGAAGCTTTCTTT	TRBV7-2	-	-	TRBJ1-1
CASSGGWARQGEDTQYF	TGCGCCAGCAGCGGGGGTTGGGCGAGACAGGGGGAGGATACGCAGTATTTT	TRBV5-1	-	TRBD1	TRBJ2-3
CASSLRGGADNEQFF	TGTGCCAGCAGCTTAAGGGGGGGAGCCGACAATGAGCAGTTCTTC	TRBV11-3	-	-	TRBJ2-1
CAISEGGDEQYF	TGTGCCATCAGTGAGGGTGGAGACGAGCAGTACTTC	TRBV10-3	few	-	TRBJ2-7
CASSLPNTEAFF	TGTGCCAGCAGTTTACCTAACACTGAAGCTTTCTTT	TRBV28	few	-	TRBJ1-1
CASSFRTGSLVYEQYF	TGTGCCAGCAGCTTCCGGACAGGGTCTCTCGTCTACGAGCAGTACTTC	TRBV7-6	-	TRBD1	TRBJ2-7
CASSFGDRGNTGELFF	TGCGCCAGCAGCTTCGGGGACAGGGGAAACACCGGGGAGCTGTTTTTT	TRBV5-1	-	TRBD1	TRBJ2-2
CASSLVGGRTDTQYF	TGTGCCAGCAGCTTAGTAGGGGGTCGCACAGATACGCAGTATTTT	TRBV11-3	-	-	TRBJ2-3